Presented here are 20 T cell receptor beta chains from one specimen sequenced in a study of cytomegalovirus exposure and HLA in healthy donors. Vbeta (60) and Jbeta (13) primers were used in the PCR. Using immunoSEQ multiplex PCR, the repertoire was profiled, and TCRdb retains in-frame clones only, with some absent. The sample comprises 160,000 or so clones, approximately 88% of which are singletons, and 1.5% rests with the top ten. The sample consisted of PBMCs. Every receptor here comes from a woman younger than 30 in good health and CMV-seronegative.

This chain links TRBV5-1 with TRBJ2-5, with D perhaps matching TRBD1 (6 bases). Matching the DNA end better, TRBJ2-7 makes the J call doubtful. The CDR3 consists of 13 residues. Germline CDR1 SGHRS, CDR2 YFSETQ. The CDR3 bases are TGCGCCAGCAGCTTGGAACAGGGCTACGAGCAGTACTTC. Its protein product is CASSLEQGYEQYF.

The CDR3 here is CASSLDRIEGYTF. CDR3 bases: TGCGCCAGCAGCTTGGACAGGATCGAAGGCTACACCTTC. The V gene is TRBV5-1, the J gene TRBJ1-2; maybe TRBD1 (5 bases). Between the trimmed V and J ends, which lost 0 bases and 8 bases, there was a span of 11 bases. The CDR3 totals 13 residues. Germline assignment: CDR1 SGHRS and CDR2 YFSETQ.

Of note for this clone: At one of its ends the junction is not consistent with the germline gene, which may arise from a read error. The V gene is TRBV7-2, the J gene TRBJ1-2; 10 bases align to TRBD1. The germline CDR1 and CDR2 sequences are SGHTA and FQGNSA. The CDR3 contains 13 residues. CDR3 sequence reads: CASSLDSGTGEFF. CDR3 DNA sequence: TGTGCCAGCAGCTTAGATTCCGGGACAGGGGAATTTTTC.

V and J are TRBV4-2 and TRBJ1-2, with 8 bases that match TRBD1. The CDR3 is 15 amino acids. Germline V gene lookup returns CDR1 LGHNA and CDR2 YNFKEQ. The V segment lost 0 bases and the J segment 2 bases; nucleotides outside the gene matches: 2. The CDR3 nucleotides read TGTGCCAGCAGCCAAGACAGGGGGCGCAACTATGGCTACACCTTC. Protein product: CASSQDRGRNYGYTF.

The chain combines TRBV15 with TRBJ2-1; 7 bases line up with TRBD1. Losses at the gene ends were 4 bases for V and 12 bases for J; bases not matched to a gene: 18. This CDR3 is built from 16 residues. Germline V gene lookup returns CDR1 LNHNV and CDR2 YYDKDF (reference sequence). CDR3 residues: CATSNRAGTVAHGQFF. CDR3 sequence (DNA): TGTGCCACCAGCAATCGGGCCGGGACAGTGGCCCATGGGCAGTTCTTC.

This clone was seen a handful of times. Relative to the germline gene, one junction end is altered; a read error may explain this. The V call is TRBV4-1, the J call TRBJ1-1; D unresolved. The V gene's germline CDR1 is MGHRA and CDR2 YSYEKL. The CDR3 covers 15 residues. CDR3 sequence (DNA): TGTGCCAGCAGCCAAGTAGCAGTCAGGAACACTGAAGCTTTCTTT. Translated: CASSQVAVRNTEAFF.

With respect to this clone: Other DNA sequences in this specimen translate into the identical CDR3. The chain recombines TRBV6-1 with TRBJ2-5, with 11 positions matching TRBD2. The CDR3 totals 15 residues. The V and J ends lost 2 bases and 1 base, in that order; junction bases with no gene match: 0. Per the germline V gene, CDR1 is MNHNS and CDR2 is SASEGT. CDR3 coding DNA: TGTGCCAGCAGTGAACTAGCGGGGGGCCAAGAGACCCAGTACTTC. Protein: CASSELAGGQETQYF.

V and J are TRBV28 and TRBJ2-3; D is possibly TRBD2 (6 bases). Germline lookup yields CDR1 MDHEN and CDR2 SYDVKM. This CDR3 comprises 16 residues. V was shortened by 0 bases and J by 2 bases, with 12 bases between the two germline ends. The chain's CDR3 is CASSLWASGHTDTQYF. The CDR3 DNA reads as TGTGCCAGCAGTTTATGGGCCAGCGGGCACACAGATACGCAGTATTTT.

This clone appeared a few times. The chain carries TRBV5-1 and TRBJ2-5; D is perhaps TRBD2 (8 bases). The ends were cut back, 0 bases at V and 4 bases at J, with 19 bases in the middle. CDR3 length equals 17 residues. Germline loops: CDR1 SGHRS, CDR2 YFSETQ. The CDR3 loop reads CASSLDRGGGRGETQYF. CDR3 in DNA: TGCGCCAGCAGCTTGGACAGGGGCGGGGGGCGCGGAGAGACCCAGTACTTC.

The chain joins TRBV19 to TRBJ2-7; 8 positions agree with TRBD1. Germline CDR1 is LNHDA and CDR2 is SQIVND (reference sequence). This CDR3 contains 16 residues. Trimming cost V 5 bases and J 2 bases; bases outside gene matches: 11. The DNA for the CDR3 is TGTGCCAGTAGTTCATACCGGGACAGGTCACCCTACGAGCAGTACTTC. Its protein product is CASSSYRDRSPYEQYF.

This rearrangement joins TRBV5-4 to TRBJ2-1, with TRBD2 matching 14 bases. V lost 4 bases to trimming and J lost 6 bases; unmatched junction nucleotides: 6. CDR3 length: 16 amino acids. The germline gives CDR1 SGHNT, CDR2 YYREEE (reference sequence). This CDR3 reads CASSLRTSGGSNEQFF. In nucleotides, the CDR3 is TGTGCCAGCAGCCTTCGGACTAGCGGGGGGTCCAATGAGCAGTTCTTC.

J is TRBJ2-5 and V is TRBV5-4, with 7 bases identical to TRBD1. Germline V gene sequence: CDR1 SGHNT, CDR2 YYREEE (reference sequence). The junction had 8 bases not matched to a gene; V was cut back by 3 bases and J by 0 bases. There are 16 residues in the CDR3. CDR3 coding DNA: TGTGCCAGCAGCTCCGACAGGGCAACGTACCAAGAGACCCAGTACTTC. Translating it yields CASSSDRATYQETQYF.

This chain connects TRBV7-9 to TRBJ2-5; weak D call: TRBD1 (6 bases). The CDR3 loop spans 14 amino acids. Trimming shortened V by 1 base and J by 0 bases, and 6 bases separated the two germline ends. Germline CDR1 SEHNR, CDR2 FQNEAQ (reference sequence). This CDR3 is CASSLGQDQETQYF. CDR3 bases: TGTGCCAGCAGCTTAGGACAGGACCAAGAGACCCAGTACTTC.

The V call is TRBV5-4, the J call TRBJ1-1; D is ambiguous. CDR1 is SGHNT, CDR2 YYREEE, per germline (reference sequence). The CDR3 consists of 16 residues. V lost 5 bases and J lost 6, with 23 bases in between. Written as DNA, the CDR3 is TGTGCCAGCAGTGTTGACCCGATAGGGCGGGTTGCTGAAGCTTTCTTT. It specifies CASSVDPIGRVAEAFF.

V and J are TRBV27 and TRBJ2-7; weak D call: TRBD1 (5 bases). The CDR3 runs 12 residues. Trimming removed 6 bases at V and 5 bases at J, with 11 bases between. Germline CDR1 and CDR2: MNHEY and SMNVEV (reference sequence). The CDR3 DNA follows: TGTGCCAGCAGCAGGACACTCCACGAGCAGTACTTC. Its translation: CASSRTLHEQYF.

The V call is TRBV6-1, the J call TRBJ2-7, with D perhaps matching TRBD1 (5 bases). CDR3 length: 12 residues. V dropped 8 bases and J dropped 3 bases, with 11 bases sitting between them. Per the germline V gene, CDR1 is MNHNS and CDR2 is SASEGT. CDR3 sequence: CASARQFYEQYF. DNA of the CDR3: TGTGCCAGCGCTAGACAGTTCTACGAGCAGTACTTC.

The gene calls are TRBV2 and TRBJ2-7, with 8 bases fitting TRBD1. The V and J ends lost 7 bases and 0 bases, in that order; junction bases with no gene match: 8. There are 15 residues in the CDR3. The germline V gene has CDR1 SNHLY and CDR2 FYNNEI. CDR3 DNA sequence: TGTGCCAGCACTATACAGGGGGTAAGCTCCTACGAGCAGTACTTC. Translation: CASTIQGVSSYEQYF.

This clone has a single count. The CDR3 bases are TGTGCCAGCAGTTCGAATTATCGGGACAGGGTTTATTACGAGCAGTACTTC. This gives the protein CASSSNYRDRVYYEQYF. The rearrangement links TRBV28 to TRBJ2-7, with 9 bases aligning to TRBD1. The CDR3 has 17 amino acids. V lost 4 bases and J lost 4; bases outside the gene matches: 14. CDR1 and CDR2 (germline): MDHEN, SYDVKM. The variable domain in full, completed from reference TRBV28 and TRBJ2-7, reads DVKVTQSSRYLVKRTGEKVFLECVQDMDHENMFWYRQDPGLGLRLIYFSYDVKMKEKGDIPEGYSVSREKKERFSLILESASTNQTSMYLCASSSNYRDRVYYEQYFGPGTRLTVT.

The chain uses TRBV18 and TRBJ1-5, with 11 positions matching TRBD1. Germline-derived CDR1 and CDR2 are KGHSH and LQKENI. Trimming took 3 bases from V and 4 from J; bases not matched to a gene: 2. The CDR3 extends over 15 amino acids. CDR3 DNA sequence: TGTGCCAGCTCACCGGGACAGGGGGTGAATCAGCCCCAGCATTTT. It translates to CASSPGQGVNQPQHF.

The chain carries TRBV5-4 and TRBJ1-6; no firm D call. The CDR3 consists of 16 residues. Per the germline V gene, CDR1 is SGHNT and CDR2 is YYREEE (reference sequence). V lost 5 bases to trimming and J lost 0 bases, with 12 bases between them. The CDR3, as DNA: TGTGCCAGCAGACGACTGGGTAGCTCCTATAATTCACCCCTCCACTTT. Translated: CASRRLGSSYNSPLHF. Using reference TRBV5-4 and TRBJ1-6 for the parts outside the CDR3, the full variable domain is ETGVTQSPTHLIKTRGQQVTLRCSSQSGHNTVSWYQQALGQGPQFIFQYYREEENGRGNFPPRFSGLQFPNYSSELNVNALELDDSALYLCASRRLGSSYNSPLHFGNGTRLTVT.